Included here is one TCR beta chain sequence, with context. The sample originates from a study of T cell repertoires in cytomegalovirus infection. Overall study: CMV infection plus the matching HLA type was flagged by public TCR beta signatures.

TCRdb re-derived calls from the reads in MiXCR, one entry per CDR3 protein. The data hold 170,000 or so distinct CDR3 sequences, with roughly 15% observed a single time. The clonotype was recovered from a human donor in good health (CMV status not recorded). Some clones in this sample may be carry-over from other donors' samples. Sequencing was performed on CD8+ T cells from PBMCs.

CDR3 loop: CASSSTGLAFGEQFF. DNA for the CDR3: TGTGCCAGCAGCAGTACCGGACTAGCCTTTGGGGAGCAGTTCTTC. V and J are TRBV7-9 and TRBJ2-1, with 8 nucleotides matching TRBD2. Trimming removed 5 bases from V and 10 bases from J; junction bases left unmatched: 13. Germline V gene sequence: CDR1 SEHNR, CDR2 FQNEAQ (reference sequence). The CDR3 runs 15 residues.